The 30 T cell receptor beta chains in this list originate from one sample, sequenced in a study of neurological immune-mediated disorders. TCRdb independently ran MiXCR on the 5' RACE reads; one entry per CDR3 protein. Among about 46,000 distinct CDR3 sequences, around 2% were seen once, and the ten largest hold under 2.5%. Sequenced material: PBMCs. These receptors were obtained from a woman in her forties with multiple sclerosis.

In its sample, this clonotype was seen many times. The V and J genes are TRBV20-1 and TRBJ2-5; D is unresolved. This CDR3 comprises 13 residues. Germline CDR1 DFQATT, CDR2 SNEGSKA (reference sequence). V was cut by 6 bases and J by 3 bases, with 14 bases left in between. The CDR3 loop reads CSAVRAPKETQYF. The DNA for the CDR3 is TGCAGTGCCGTCCGGGCCCCAAAAGAGACCCAGTACTTC.

This clonotype was picked up many times. The chain joins TRBV10-3 to TRBJ2-3; 8 bases are shared with TRBD2. Germline loops: CDR1 ENHRY, CDR2 SYGVKD. V was clipped by 3 bases and J by 6 bases; unmatched bases: 17. This CDR3 has 18 amino acids. DNA for the CDR3: TGTGCCATCAGTGAAAGCCGAGGACTAGCTAGAAGAGGGGATACGCAGTATTTT. It yields the protein CAISESRGLARRGDTQYF.

Within the sample, this clonotype is medium-sized (0.01 to 0.1%). This chain joins TRBV25-1 and TRBJ2-1; TRBD1 might be the D (5 bases). Deletions cut 7 bases from V and 0 bases from J, with 7 bases between. Germline assignment: CDR1 MGHDK and CDR2 SYGVNS. This CDR3 is 13 amino acids long. The CDR3 DNA follows: TGTGCCAGCACAGGGAACTCCTACAATGAGCAGTTCTTC. This codes for CASTGNSYNEQFF.

This clonotype was seen ten or more times. This chain joins TRBV10-3 and TRBJ1-2; D might be TRBD1 (5 bases). The CDR3 sequence is 14 residues long. Trimming took 8 bases from V and 5 from J, leaving 18 bases between them. Germline CDR1 is ENHRY and CDR2 is SYGVKD. The CDR3 region is CAIPRPHGGYGYTF. CDR3 DNA sequence: TGTGCCATCCCGAGGCCCCACGGGGGGTATGGCTACACCTTC.

The sample holds many counts of this clonotype. This rearrangement joins TRBV29-1 to TRBJ2-1, with D unresolved. Germline V gene lookup returns CDR1 SQVTM and CDR2 ANQGSEA. The CDR3 loop spans 12 amino acids. Trimming removed 7 bases from V and 4 bases from J, with 11 bases in between. The DNA of the CDR3 is TGCAGCGGAAGCCTAGGATACAATGAGCAGTTCTTC. It codes for CSGSLGYNEQFF.

In its sample, this clonotype was seen many times. The DNA of the CDR3 is TGTGCCTGGACCTTGACAGGACGCACAGATACGCAGTATTTT. Residues: CAWTLTGRTDTQYF. The J gene is TRBJ2-3, the V gene TRBV30; maybe TRBD1 (6 bases). From germline, CDR1 is GTSNPN and CDR2 SVGIG (reference sequence). The CDR3 covers 14 residues. V lost 4 bases to trimming and J lost 1 base, with 12 bases between them.

At least ten counts were recorded for this clonotype. This sequence joins TRBV11-3 and TRBJ1-6, with unresolved D. Germline-derived CDR1 and CDR2 are SGHNT and YENEEA. This CDR3 contains 13 residues. Trimming removed 2 bases at V and 7 bases at J, with 6 bases between. CDR3 DNA: TGTGCCAGCAGCTTAAATCGGAATTCACCCCTCCACTTT. Protein sequence: CASSLNRNSPLHF.

The chain combines TRBV10-2 with TRBJ2-5; D remains unclear. There are 13 residues in the CDR3. The germline CDR1 and CDR2 sequences are WSHSY and SAAADI. V lost 2 bases and J 4 bases, leaving 8 bases between the germline ends. CDR3 nucleotide sequence: TGCGCCAGCAGTGAGCAAAAGCGAGAGACCCAGTACTTC. It specifies CASSEQKRETQYF.

This clonotype occurred many times. The gene calls are TRBV5-1 and TRBJ1-1, with a possible D match to TRBD1 (5 bases). The CDR3 sequence is 14 residues long. V lost 5 bases and J 5 bases, leaving 16 bases between the germline ends. Germline CDR1 reads SGHRS; CDR2 reads YFSETQ. This chain's CDR3 is CASREGPGETEAFF. CDR3 coding DNA: TGCGCCAGCAGAGAGGGGCCAGGCGAGACTGAAGCTTTCTTT.

This clonotype was recorded many times. This chain uses TRBV20-1 with TRBJ1-6; the match to TRBD1 covers 7 bases. Germline values: CDR1 DFQATT, CDR2 SNEGSKA (reference sequence). After removal of 3 bases from V and 6 bases from J, the junction contained 5 bases not matched to a gene. This CDR3 is 14 amino acids long. CDR3 loop: CSARAGQFNSPLHF. In nucleotides, the CDR3 is TGCAGTGCTAGGGCGGGACAGTTTAATTCACCCCTCCACTTT.

This clonotype was counted many times. This sequence joins TRBV28 and TRBJ2-7; 9 nucleotides line up with TRBD1. Germline V gene sequence: CDR1 MDHEN, CDR2 SYDVKM. This CDR3 is 16 amino acids long. Losses at the gene ends were 6 bases for V and 1 base for J; bases not matched to a gene: 10. The CDR3 DNA reads as TGTGCCAGCAGCGAGACGGGGACAGGGTATTCCTACGAGCAGTACTTC. Amino acid sequence: CASSETGTGYSYEQYF.

In this sample, this clonotype turned up many times. V gene TRBV6-5 combines with J gene TRBJ1-1, with TRBD1 matching 7 bases. Germline CDR1 is MNHEY and CDR2 is SVGAGI. The CDR3 sequence is 15 residues long. The V segment lost 8 bases and the J segment 5 bases; nucleotides outside the gene matches: 14. In DNA, the CDR3 is TGTGCCAGCTCTTTGGAGAGGGGGCGCAGTACTGAAGCTTTCTTT. Translated, it gives CASSLERGRSTEAFF.

The table lists this clonotype with many counts. The chain links TRBV9 to TRBJ2-7, with D uncertain. Trimming left V 0 bases short and J 2 bases short, with 12 bases between. CDR3 length: 15 amino acids. From germline, CDR1 is SGDLS and CDR2 YYNGEE. The CDR3 DNA sequence: TGTGCCAGCAGCGTAGATCCATCGCTGGCCTACGAGCAGTACTTC. Its protein is CASSVDPSLAYEQYF.

This clonotype was seen ten or more times. This chain joins TRBV20-1 and TRBJ2-2, with a weak D call TRBD1 (6 bases). CDR1 and CDR2 from the germline V gene are DFQATT and SNEGSKA (reference sequence). The CDR3 sequence is 15 residues long. V lost 2 bases, J lost 4 bases, and 14 bases lay in between. The CDR3 loop reads CSARPSGTPTGELFF. The DNA for the CDR3 is TGCAGTGCTAGACCCTCCGGGACACCCACCGGGGAGCTGTTTTTT.

This clonotype was counted ten times or more. V usage is TRBV14 and J usage is TRBJ2-2, with a possible D match to TRBD1 (6 bases). The CDR3 totals 15 residues. Trimming stripped 2 bases from V and 6 bases from J, with 13 bases between. Germline CDR1 SGHDN, CDR2 FVKESK. The CDR3 sequence is CASSQTRKGAGELFF. The CDR3 nucleotides are TGTGCCAGCAGCCAAACGAGGAAGGGGGCCGGGGAGCTGTTTTTT. Drawing the rest from reference TRBV14 and TRBJ2-2, the complete variable domain is EAGVTQFPSHSVIEKGQTVTLRCDPISGHDNLYWYRRVMGKEIKFLLHFVKESKQDESGMPNNRFLAERTGGTYSTLKVQPAELEDSGVYFCASSQTRKGAGELFFGEGSRLTVL.

The sample holds many counts of this clonotype. V is TRBV20-1 and J is TRBJ1-1, with unresolved D. The CDR3 is 15 residues long. The V gene lost 6 bases and the J gene lost 1 base, with 18 bases spanning the gap. Germline CDR1 DFQATT, CDR2 SNEGSKA (reference sequence). CDR3 bases: TGCAGTGCCTACGATCTAAGGCGAGGGAACACTGAAGCTTTCTTT. It encodes CSAYDLRRGNTEAFF.

This clonotype was counted many times. The chain joins TRBV7-2 to TRBJ2-1; TRBD1 or TRBD2 may be the D gene (5 bases each). From germline, CDR1 is SGHTA and CDR2 FQGNSA. This CDR3 spans 13 amino acids. Trimming took 8 bases from V and 4 from J, leaving 12 bases between them. CDR3 bases: TGTGCCAGCCCGGGACGGGAATACAATGAGCAGTTCTTC. Amino acids: CASPGREYNEQFF. Full variable domain (outside the CDR3, taken from reference TRBV7-2 and TRBJ2-1): GAGVSQSPSNKVTEKGKDVELRCDPISGHTALYWYRQSLGQGLEFLIYFQGNSAPDKSGLPSDRFSAERTGGSVSTLTIQRTQQEDSAVYLCASPGREYNEQFFGPGTRLTVL.

This clonotype was detected ten times or more. V and J are TRBV20-1 and TRBJ1-2; TRBD1 matches at 9 bases. CDR1 and CDR2 (germline): DFQATT, SNEGSKA (reference sequence). V lost 0 bases, J lost 9 bases, and 11 bases stayed unmatched. The CDR3 runs 15 residues. The CDR3 coding sequence is TGCAGTGCTAGAGAGGGGACAGGGTGGAACCCCCGCTACACCTTC. It translates to CSAREGTGWNPRYTF.

Many counts were recorded for this clonotype. The V and J genes are TRBV3-1 and TRBJ1-6, with D hard to call. The germline CDR1 and CDR2 sequences are LGHDT and YNNKEL (reference sequence). V was shortened by 0 bases and J by 7 bases, with 13 bases between the two germline ends. There are 16 residues in the CDR3. The CDR3 is CASSQDFRNRNSPLHF. In nucleotides, the CDR3 is TGTGCCAGCAGCCAAGATTTCCGGAATCGGAATTCACCCCTCCACTTT. The variable domain in full, with the rest retrieved from reference TRBV3-1 and TRBJ1-6, is DTAVSQTPKYLVTQMGNDKSIKCEQNLGHDTMYWYKQDSKKFLKIMFSYNNKELIINETVPNRFSPKSPDKAHLNLHINSLELGDSAVYFCASSQDFRNRNSPLHFGNGTRLTVT.

This clonotype has at least ten counts. V is TRBV5-1 and J is TRBJ1-1; TRBD1 matches 7 bases. The germline V gene encodes CDR1 SGHRS and CDR2 YFSETQ. J gave up 4 bases and V 0 bases, and 9 bases lay outside the gene matches. The CDR3 sequence is 16 residues long. The CDR3 sequence: CASSLAFQGDGTEAFF. CDR3 coding DNA: TGCGCCAGCAGCTTGGCCTTCCAGGGGGATGGCACTGAAGCTTTCTTT.

The table lists this clonotype with many counts. The chain combines TRBV7-9 with TRBJ2-3; D is ambiguous. The germline V gene encodes CDR1 SEHNR and CDR2 FQNEAQ (reference sequence). The ends were cut back, 2 bases at V and 4 bases at J, with 10 bases in the middle. CDR3 length: 14 amino acids. The chain's CDR3 is CASSLLGFADTQYF. CDR3 bases: TGTGCCAGCAGCTTACTTGGGTTCGCAGATACGCAGTATTTT.

This clonotype was detected ten times or more. The chain combines TRBV3-1 with TRBJ2-3; 8 bases line up with TRBD2. The V segment lost 0 bases and the J segment 3 bases; nucleotides outside the gene matches: 5. CDR3 size: 16 residues. Looked up from germline, CDR1 is LGHDT and CDR2 is YNNKEL (reference sequence). DNA for the CDR3: TGTGCCAGCAGCCAAGATCCACTAGCGGTAACAGATACGCAGTATTTT. It yields the protein CASSQDPLAVTDTQYF.

Ten or more counts support this clonotype. The chain has TRBV18 and TRBJ2-5; no clear D. The CDR3 covers 15 residues. V gave up 3 bases and J gave up 5 bases, with 16 bases separating them. CDR1 and CDR2 from the germline V gene are KGHSH and LQKENI. CDR3 amino acids: CASSPQALGYETQYF. In DNA form, the CDR3 reads TGTGCCAGCTCACCCCAGGCGCTGGGTTACGAGACCCAGTACTTC. The full variable domain, its missing parts supplied by reference TRBV18 and TRBJ2-5, is NAGVMQNPRHLVRRRGQEARLRCSPMKGHSHVYWYRQLPEEGLKFMVYLQKENIIDESGMPKERFSAEFPKEGPSILRIQQVVRGDSAAYFCASSPQALGYETQYFGPGTRLLVL.

At least ten counts were recorded for this clonotype. J is TRBJ1-2 and V is TRBV18; no clear D. In germline, CDR1 is KGHSH, CDR2 LQKENI. Trimming pared 6 bases from V and 2 bases from J, leaving 16 bases between. This CDR3 spans 15 amino acids. The CDR3 region has the DNA TGTGCCAGCTCCCCTCGTAGTATACCCAACTATGGCTACACCTTC. It specifies CASSPRSIPNYGYTF.

The chain couples TRBV12-3 or TRBV12-4 to TRBJ2-1; 8 bases match TRBD2. CDR3 length equals 17 residues. Trimming at V came to 6 bases and at J to 0 bases, leaving 10 bases not matched to a gene. This CDR3 reads CASSPRGGTSSYNEQFF. The CDR3, as DNA: TGTGCCAGCAGCCCTCGGGGGGGGACGAGCTCCTACAATGAGCAGTTCTTC.

This clonotype was recorded many times. This chain connects TRBV3-1 to TRBJ2-1; 9 bases agree with TRBD2. Trimming cost V 6 bases and J 5 bases; bases outside gene matches: 5. Germline V gene data show CDR1 as LGHDT and CDR2 as YNNKEL (reference sequence). The CDR3 is 14 residues long. The CDR3 region has the DNA TGTGCCAGCAGAGGACTAGCGCTACACAATGAGCAGTTCTTC. Protein sequence: CASRGLALHNEQFF.

Judged by abundance, this clonotype is medium-sized (0.01 to 0.1%). The rearrangement uses TRBV5-1 and TRBJ1-2, with TRBD1 as a possible D gene (6 bases). V was cut by 5 bases and J by 3 bases, with 17 bases left in between. The V gene's germline CDR1 is SGHRS and CDR2 YFSETQ. The CDR3 has 15 amino acids. The DNA for the CDR3 is TGCGCCAGCAGGATGACCGGGGGCCGGGACTATGGCTACACCTTC. The encoded protein is CASRMTGGRDYGYTF.

This clonotype was detected many times. This chain connects TRBV11-3 to TRBJ2-2; D remains ambiguous. V was pared by 2 bases and J by 2 bases, with 9 bases between. The CDR3 is made up of 15 amino acids. Germline loops: CDR1 SGHNT, CDR2 YENEEA. The CDR3 DNA is TGTGCCAGCAGCTTATCGAAGGGAAACACCGGGGAGCTGTTTTTT. As protein: CASSLSKGNTGELFF.

This clonotype was detected ten times or more. The gene calls are TRBV5-5 and TRBJ1-1; D gene unclear. The CDR3 is 14 amino acids. Germline V CDR1 and CDR2: SGHKS, YYEKEE (reference sequence). V lost 4 bases to trimming and J lost 0 bases, with 10 bases between them. In DNA form, the CDR3 reads TGTGCCAGCAGCAGCCAGTCCGTGAACACTGAAGCTTTCTTT. It specifies CASSSQSVNTEAFF.

This clonotype was seen many times. V usage is TRBV12-5 and J usage is TRBJ1-1; D is perhaps TRBD1 (6 bases). CDR1 and CDR2 from the germline V gene are LGHNT and FRNRAP. Trimming stripped 0 bases from V and 5 bases from J, with 13 bases between. This CDR3 contains 15 residues. The CDR3 region has the DNA TGTGCTAGTGGTTTGGTAGTGTCAGGGGCGACTGAAGCTTTCTTT. Translation: CASGLVVSGATEAFF.